Given below is one T cell receptor (beta chain) in context. Antigen unknown. The PBMCs used were ones drawn from about 9.2 ml of fresh peripheral blood. The data were taken from a study of Graves' ophthalmopathy and Graves' hyperthyroidism. Study conclusions and caveats: A model built from 13 signatures distinguished ophthalmopathy from stable hyperthyroidism with roughly 90% sensitivity and about 84% specificity. As the model predicted ophthalmopathy progression, it achieved a sensitivity of around 71% and a specificity of about 72%. Blood shared most expanded thyroid clonotypes above 0.001 frequency.

The sequenced template was RNA, covering the TCR beta CDR3 region. RT-PCR was first run with HTBI primers, then multiplex PCR in a second round. TCRdb re-called the multiplex PCR reads with MiXCR, one entry per CDR3 protein. This sample has about 210,000 distinct CDR3 sequences, with 25% to 35% found just once. Per the germline V gene, CDR1 is SGHTA and CDR2 is FQGNSA. Trimming cost V 1 base and J 7 bases; bases outside gene matches: 3. The CDR3 is 13 amino acids. The chain carries TRBV7-2 and TRBJ1-1; 7 nucleotides align to TRBD1. The source of this sequence is a man aged 50-59 years with Graves' ophthalmopathy. Sequences were obtained from peripheral blood. The CDR3, as DNA: TGTGCCAGCAGCTTAGGTGACAGGGATGAAGCTTTCTTT. The encoded protein is CASSLGDRDEAFF.